Shown below are 19 T cell receptor beta chains from a single sample sequenced in a study of spatial heterogeneity in lung cancer. A single record per CDR3 protein comes from TCRdb applying MiXCR to the 5' RACE reads. The data contain about 61,000 distinct CDR3 sequences, roughly 6.6% of them singletons. Time point indicated: sample taken at primary tumor resection. Sequencing was performed on PBMCs, taken at surgery. The receptors originated from a female donor with early-stage non-small cell lung cancer.

This clonotype appeared many times. The V call is TRBV12-3 or TRBV12-4, the J call TRBJ1-5, with D uncertain. Trimming cost V 5 bases and J 9 bases, with 11 bases left between them. The CDR3 covers 12 residues. Written as DNA, the CDR3 is TGTGCCAGCAGTCCCAGCCCTGGGCCCCAGCATTTT. Translation gives CASSPSPGPQHF.

This clonotype occurred many times. V usage is TRBV12-3 or TRBV12-4 and J usage is TRBJ2-7; D is uncertain. Trimming removed 5 bases at V and 2 bases at J, with 4 bases between. The CDR3 has 11 residues. The CDR3 coding sequence is TGTGCCAGCAGTCAACCCTACGAGCAGTACTTC. Protein product: CASSQPYEQYF.

This clonotype has ten or more counts. The chain links TRBV28 to TRBJ2-2; D gene uncertain. The ends were cut back, 7 bases at V and 6 bases at J, with 12 bases in the middle. The V gene's germline CDR1 is MDHEN and CDR2 SYDVKM. The CDR3 covers 13 residues. The DNA for the CDR3 is TGTGCCAGCACCTCACTCCAGGCCGGGGAGCTGTTTTTT. Its translation is CASTSLQAGELFF.

This clonotype was observed many times. The V gene is TRBV20-1, the J gene TRBJ2-5, with D tentatively TRBD1 or TRBD2 (6 bases each). V was clipped by 3 bases and J by 2 bases, with 13 bases between them. CDR1 is DFQATT, CDR2 SNEGSKA, per germline (reference sequence). The CDR3 spans 14 residues. CDR3 sequence (DNA): TGCAGTGCTAGCGGGGGACAAACTCAAGAGACCCAGTACTTC. This sequence encodes CSASGGQTQETQYF.

This clonotype has ten or more counts. This chain's CDR3 is CASSLLIKSGELFF. The CDR3 DNA reads as TGTGCCAGCAGCTTGCTCATAAAGTCCGGGGAGCTGTTTTTT. The chain uses TRBV5-6 and TRBJ2-2; unclear D gene. The CDR3 loop spans 14 amino acids. CDR1 and CDR2 from the germline V gene are SGHDT and YYEEEE. V was shortened by 1 base and J by 6 bases, with 10 bases between the two germline ends.

This clonotype has ten or more counts. The V gene is TRBV3-1, the J gene TRBJ1-2, with TRBD1 matching 9 bases. Germline CDR1 LGHDT, CDR2 YNNKEL (reference sequence). V shed 1 base and J 7 bases; nucleotides not matched to a gene: 4. The CDR3 is made up of 14 amino acids. The CDR3 sequence is CASSQATGGSGYTF. DNA of the CDR3: TGTGCCAGCAGCCAAGCCACAGGGGGCTCTGGCTACACCTTC.

Concerning this clonotype itself: A much more abundant neighbour one base away suggests this may be a read error. This chain joins TRBV27 and TRBJ1-5; 9 bases match TRBD1. This CDR3 contains 14 residues. Germline CDR1 MNHEY, CDR2 SMNVEV (reference sequence). As DNA, the CDR3 is TGTACCAGCAGTTTTGGACAGGGGACTCAGCCCCAGCATTTT. Translating it yields CTSSFGQGTQPQHF.

This clonotype has only a few counts. The chain recombines TRBV5-6 with TRBJ1-1; no definite D call. The germline V gene encodes CDR1 SGHDT and CDR2 YYEEEE. V lost 0 bases to trimming and J lost 7 bases, with 7 bases between them. The CDR3 is 12 amino acids. The CDR3 protein is CASSLVGYEAFF. The CDR3 DNA follows: TGTGCCAGCAGCTTGGTAGGTTATGAAGCTTTCTTT.

In its sample, this clonotype was seen a few times. This chain uses TRBV2 with TRBJ2-2, with D tentatively TRBD1 (6 bases). Deletions cut 6 bases from V and 4 bases from J, with 12 bases between. This CDR3 is 14 amino acids long. The germline V gene has CDR1 SNHLY and CDR2 FYNNEI. The CDR3 nucleotides read TGTGCCAGCAGGTTCGGACAGAGCACCGGGGAGCTGTTTTTT. Encoded protein: CASRFGQSTGELFF.

This clonotype showed up many times. The chain joins TRBV5-1 to TRBJ2-3; 7 bases line up with TRBD1. Germline V CDR1 and CDR2: SGHRS, YFSETQ. The CDR3 length is 17 residues. The J segment lost 1 base and the V segment lost 0 bases, leaving 8 bases of the junction unmatched. CDR3 nucleotide sequence: TGCGCCAGCAGCTTGGCCTGGGACAGCACAGGCACAGATACGCAGTATTTT. Translating it yields CASSLAWDSTGTDTQYF.

This clonotype was observed at least ten times. The V and J genes are TRBV5-1 and TRBJ2-1; 12 nucleotides match TRBD2. This CDR3 comprises 15 residues. The germline CDR1 and CDR2 sequences are SGHRS and YFSETQ. The V and J ends lost 7 bases and 3 bases, in that order; junction bases with no gene match: 5. The chain's CDR3 is CASVLAGGVYNEQFF. The CDR3 DNA reads as TGCGCCAGCGTCCTAGCGGGAGGGGTCTACAATGAGCAGTTCTTC.

In this sample, this clonotype turned up many times. This chain uses TRBV20-1 with TRBJ1-5, with D possibly matching TRBD1 (5 bases). The CDR3 length is 15 residues. Per the germline V gene, CDR1 is DFQATT and CDR2 is SNEGSKA (reference sequence). Trimming left V 3 bases short and J 0 bases short, with 12 bases between. The DNA of the CDR3 is TGCAGTGCTAGTCCTGGGGGTTATAGCAATCAGCCCCAGCATTTT. It specifies CSASPGGYSNQPQHF.

This clonotype was picked up many times. The chain joins TRBV9 to TRBJ1-4; the match to TRBD1 covers 11 bases. The trim removed 6 bases at V and 7 bases at J, leaving 5 bases unmatched. CDR3 length: 14 residues. CDR1 is SGDLS and CDR2 is YYNGEE in the germline V gene. The DNA for the CDR3 is TGTGCCAGCACCCGGACAGGGGGCTCTGAAAAACTGTTTTTT. Encoded protein: CASTRTGGSEKLFF.

This clonotype was observed at least ten times. DNA of the CDR3: TGTGCCAGCAGCGTAGGAACAGGGGGATACACTGAAGCTTTCTTT. Translation: CASSVGTGGYTEAFF. The chain links TRBV9 to TRBJ1-1; 8 bases are shared with TRBD1. V gave up 0 bases and J gave up 3 bases; unmatched junction bases: 4. The length of the CDR3 is 15 residues. Germline V gene data show CDR1 as SGDLS and CDR2 as YYNGEE.

This clonotype was seen ten or more times. This sequence joins TRBV6-1 and TRBJ2-3; the D is unclear. The CDR3 has 15 amino acids. Germline assignment: CDR1 MNHNS and CDR2 SASEGT. V was cut by 4 bases and J by 4 bases, with 15 bases left in between. CDR3 nucleotide sequence: TGTGCCAGCAGTGCGGTGGAAGTAGTAGCAGATACGCAGTATTTT. Encoded protein: CASSAVEVVADTQYF.

This clonotype was detected a few times. The rearrangement links TRBV6-6 to TRBJ1-1, with 8 nucleotides matching TRBD1. After removal of 4 bases from V and 1 base from J, the junction contained 5 bases not matched to a gene. The CDR3 totals 15 residues. In germline, CDR1 is MNHNY, CDR2 SVGAGI (reference sequence). For the CDR3, the DNA is TGTGCCAGCAGTTCCAATGACAGGGGGAACACTGAAGCTTTCTTT. Translation: CASSSNDRGNTEAFF.

The table lists this clonotype with many counts. The chain uses TRBV11-2 and TRBJ2-5; D might be TRBD2 (6 bases). V was trimmed by 3 bases and J by 5 bases, leaving 10 bases between them. CDR3 length equals 13 residues. Germline V lookup: CDR1 SGHAT, CDR2 FQNNGV. CDR3: CASSLPGRETQYF. The CDR3 bases are TGTGCCAGCAGCTTGCCGGGGAGGGAGACCCAGTACTTC.

The CDR3 loop is CASSHLGAERAEAFF. CDR3 DNA: TGTGCCAGCAGCCATTTAGGAGCCGAAAGGGCTGAAGCTTTCTTT. The chain carries TRBV3-1 and TRBJ1-1; D remains ambiguous. V shed 3 bases and J shed 6 bases, with 17 bases lying between them. In germline, CDR1 is LGHDT, CDR2 YNNKEL (reference sequence). CDR3 length: 15 amino acids.

This clonotype was seen at least ten times. The chain combines TRBV7-8 with TRBJ2-2; TRBD2 matches 10 bases. This CDR3 spans 16 amino acids. Trimming removed 5 bases from V and 5 bases from J; junction bases left unmatched: 8. The germline V gene encodes CDR1 SGHVS and CDR2 FQNEAQ. The CDR3 nucleotides read TGTGCCAGCAGCCCAGCGGGGGGGAGTCAGACCGGGGAGCTGTTTTTT. Its protein is CASSPAGGSQTGELFF. The full variable domain, its missing parts supplied by reference TRBV7-8 and TRBJ2-2, is GAGVSQSPRYKVAKRGQDVALRCDPISGHVSLFWYQQALGQGPEFLTYFQNEAQLDKSGLPSDRFFAERPEGSVSTLKIQRTQQEDSAVYLCASSPAGGSQTGELFFGEGSRLTVL.